This T cell receptor (beta chain) was found in a study of Ad26.COV2.S vaccination and SARS-CoV-2 variants. CDR3 length: 13 amino acids. The ends were cut back, 1 base at V and 6 bases at J, with 10 bases in the middle. Some clones are missing from TCRdb's copy, which holds only in-frame ones; the method was immunoSEQ multiplex PCR. The sample lists around 450,000 clones, around 87% seen once, with 3.6% in the top ten. Sample treatment: around 19 received Ad26.COV2.S at low or high dose, single or two shots; about five received placebo; per-sample allocation not given. Samples were taken on day 63 after the first vaccine or placebo injection. Based in Boston, the donor was an adult of 18-55 years. Comment on this clone: Antigen: not known.

Study-level points and caveats: Measures of TCR breadth and depth may have fallen short of total T cell responses. Placebo and vaccine recipients had non-spike TCR breadth that was similar.

Sample: peripheral blood, taken in a trial of Ad26.COV2.S vaccine versus placebo. The origin of this receptor is a person between 18 and 65 years old who received the Ad26.COV2.S COVID-19 vaccine or a placebo. The chain uses TRBV12-3 or TRBV12-4 and TRBJ2-7, with D perhaps matching TRBD1 (5 bases). Here the CDR3 reads CASSLGTFGEQYF. Here the CDR3 DNA reads TGTGCCAGCAGTTTAGGGACATTCGGCGAGCAGTACTTC.